The clone carrying this T cell receptor (beta chain) showed up just once. Germline V gene sequence: CDR1 LGHNA, CDR2 YNFKEQ. The CDR3 consists of 16 residues. Trimming took 2 bases from V and 2 from J; bases not matched to a gene: 6. The sample comes from a study of blood T cell repertoires in COVID-19. Background on the study: Both acute and convalescent COVID-19 samples were obtained from the United States, Italy and Spain. PBMCs, B-cell-depleted T cells, or T cells provided the cDNA or gDNA that made up the material.

The table came from immunoSEQ multiplex PCR; TCRdb's copy has only in-frame clones and leaves some out. The sample has some 89,000 clones, 70% to 85% seen once. The receptor's source is a man aged 65 to 79 with acute or convalescent COVID-19. The chain has TRBV4-2 and TRBJ2-3, with 8 bases matching TRBD2. What was sequenced was peripheral blood. Here the CDR3 reads CASSQLTSANTDTQYF. The CDR3 nucleotides read TGTGCCAGCAGCCAACTGACTAGCGCCAACACAGATACGCAGTATTTT.